A selection of T cell receptor beta chains follows, all from one sample in a study of T-cell reconstitution after alpha-beta-depleted transplantation in children. MiXCR, applied by TCRdb to the PCR reads, yields one record per CDR3 protein. Of fewer than 550,000 distinct CDR3 sequences in the sample, roughly 10% were seen once. The sequenced sample was PBMCs from the stem cell graft donor, obtained from the stem cell graft. The source is a human donor who donated a stem cell graft to a child with acute myeloid leukemia. CDR3s include the opening cysteine and the closing phenylalanine or tryptophan. The order of the fields is J gene, V gene, D gene, clone size, CDR3 DNA, CDR3 protein. The D gene is left open where the match is weak. The size of a clone is reported for some rows only, either as once, few or many, or as a class for expanded clones.

TRBJ1-1	TRBV4-3	NA	many	TGCGCCAGCAGCCAAGATTATCGTGGGACGGATAACACTGAAGCTTTCTTT	CASSQDYRGTDNTEAFF
TRBJ2-1	TRBV29-1	TRBD1	few	TGCAGCGTTAAGGACCCCGGGACAGAAGAAGACAATGAGCAGTTCTTC	CSVKDPGTEEDNEQFF
TRBJ2-1	TRBV20-1	NA	many	TGCAGTGCTAGAGATCTGGGGCCTGAGCAGTTCTTC	CSARDLGPEQFF
TRBJ1-6	TRBV2	TRBD1	few	TGTGCCAGCAGTGAGGGACAGAGTTCACCCCTCCACTTT	CASSEGQSSPLHF
TRBJ1-2	TRBV4-1	TRBD1	few	TGCGCCAGCAGCCAAGATCTGGCAGGGGGGGATGGCTACACCTTC	CASSQDLAGGDGYTF
TRBJ2-7	TRBV29-1	TRBD2	few	TGCAGCGTCGGACTAGCGGAGGGGGGGCAGTACTTC	CSVGLAEGGQYF
TRBJ1-5	TRBV20-1	NA	few	TGCAGTGCTAGTGGGGTGCTTTATAGCAATCAGCCCCAGCATTTT	CSASGVLYSNQPQHF
TRBJ2-3	TRBV29-1	NA	NA	TGCAGCGTTTTGGGCCGGACCACTTCTAGCACAGATACGCAGTATTTT	CSVLGRTTSSTDTQYF
TRBJ2-7	TRBV25-1	TRBD1	NA	TGTGCCAGCAGTGCCGTACCAGGGGGCTCAACCTACGAGCAGTACTTC	CASSAVPGGSTYEQYF
TRBJ2-7	TRBV4-3	NA	NA	TGCGCCAGCAGCCAAGAATTGGCGGGACCAGAGCAGTACTTC	CASSQELAGPEQYF
TRBJ2-4	TRBV15	TRBD2	NA	TGTGCCACCAGCAGAGACCCCACCGGACTAGCAGAACCTTGGCAGTACTTC	CATSRDPTGLAEPWQYF
TRBJ1-5	TRBV4-2	NA	few	TGTGCCAGCAGCCAAGGCCCCGGGGAGCAGCCCCAGCATTTT	CASSQGPGEQPQHF
TRBJ2-2	TRBV12-3/TRBV12-4	NA	NA	TGTGCCAGCAGTTTATATCCAGGGGGGACTACTTCCACCGGGGAGCTGTTTTTT	CASSLYPGGTTSTGELFF
TRBJ2-1	TRBV5-1	NA	NA	TGCGCCAGCAGCTTGGGACAGGCTAGGGATGAGCAGTTCTTC	CASSLGQARDEQFF
TRBJ2-7	TRBV9	TRBD2	NA	TGTGCCAGCAGCGTAGGGGATCTAGCGGGAGTTGAGCAGTACTTC	CASSVGDLAGVEQYF
TRBJ2-5	TRBV11-2	NA	many	TGTGCCAGCAGCTTAGGCGACCTTACTGGGGGAGAGACCCAGTACTTC	CASSLGDLTGGETQYF
TRBJ2-4	TRBV10-2	TRBD2	few	TGCGCCAGCAGTGACCCGGGGGGTTCGGGGAAAAACATTCAGTACTTC	CASSDPGGSGKNIQYF
TRBJ2-5	TRBV20-1	NA	NA	TGCAGTGGGCGGAGGTTCCAAGAGACCGAGTACTTC	CSGRRFQETEYF
TRBJ2-3	TRBV11-2	TRBD1	NA	TGTGCCAGCAGACCTCCGGGACAGGGCACAGATACGCAGTATTTT	CASRPPGQGTDTQYF
TRBJ1-3	TRBV6-5	NA	few	TGTGCCAGCAGTTCCCGACCGTCCAGTGCGGACACCATATATTTT	CASSSRPSSADTIYF
TRBJ2-5	TRBV7-9	NA	few	TGTGCCAGCAGCTTTTTCTCATCCGGGAGAGGAGAGACCCAGTACTTC	CASSFFSSGRGETQYF
TRBJ2-2	TRBV7-2	TRBD1	few	TGTGCCAGCGGGCCGGGACAGGGTACTACCGGGGAGCTGTTTTTT	CASGPGQGTTGELFF
TRBJ2-7	TRBV11-2	TRBD2	few	TGTGCCAGCAGCTTAGCCCCCACTAGCGGGACCTCCTACGAGCAGTACTTC	CASSLAPTSGTSYEQYF
TRBJ2-2	TRBV30	NA	NA	TGTGCCTGGAGTGTATTGGGCAGAGACACCGGGGAGCTGTTTTTT	CAWSVLGRDTGELFF
TRBJ2-1	TRBV7-2	TRBD2	many	TGTGCCAGCAGCTGGCTAGCGGGAGGTAGTAATGAGCAGTTCTTC	CASSWLAGGSNEQFF
TRBJ2-2	TRBV29-1	NA	many	TGCAGCGCCGATAGACAGAACACCGGGGAGCTGTTTTTT	CSADRQNTGELFF
TRBJ2-3	TRBV12-3/TRBV12-4	TRBD2	many	TGTGCCAGCAGTTTGGGGCTAGCGGGGGGGAGCACAGATACGCAGTATTTT	CASSLGLAGGSTDTQYF
TRBJ2-7	TRBV6-2/TRBV6-3	NA	NA	TGTGCCAGCAGCAATGCCCCGGGAACCTACGAGCAGTACTTC	CASSNAPGTYEQYF
TRBJ2-1	TRBV2	TRBD2	many	TGTGCCAGCAGTGTTGAGCGGGATAATGAGCAGTTCTTC	CASSVERDNEQFF
TRBJ2-5	TRBV20-1	NA	few	TGCAGTGCTAGAGACCTCGCGGGGTCGGCAGAGACCCAGTACTTC	CSARDLAGSAETQYF
TRBJ2-1	TRBV28	TRBD2	few	TGTGCCAGCAGTGCTAGACTAGCGGGAGGGCGATACAATGAGCAGTTCTTC	CASSARLAGGRYNEQFF
TRBJ2-4	TRBV13	TRBD2	NA	TGTGCCAGCAGCTTATATACTAGCGGACTAGCCAAAAACATTCAGTACTTC	CASSLYTSGLAKNIQYF
TRBJ2-1	TRBV4-2	TRBD2	few	TGTGCCAGCAGCCAAGAAGACCCCGGGACTAGCGGGTACAATGAGCAGTTCTTC	CASSQEDPGTSGYNEQFF
TRBJ2-1	TRBV29-1	NA	NA	TGCAGCGTGTGGCACAATGAGCAGTTCTTC	CSVWHNEQFF
TRBJ2-2	TRBV20-1	TRBD2	few	TGCAGTGCTAGAGGAGGTCTAGCGGGGAACACCGGGGAGCTGTTTTTT	CSARGGLAGNTGELFF
TRBJ1-2	TRBV20-1	NA	many	TGCAGTGCTAGCATGGGGCTAGCGGAGGTCTATGGCTACACCTTC	CSASMGLAEVYGYTF
TRBJ2-7	TRBV28	TRBD2	NA	TGTGCCAGCAGTCAAACAGCGGGAGGGCCCTACGAGCAGTACTTC	CASSQTAGGPYEQYF
TRBJ2-5	TRBV11-2	TRBD1	NA	TGTGCCAGCAGCTCCTGGACAGGGGGACCCCAAGAGACCCAGTACTTC	CASSSWTGGPQETQYF
TRBJ2-3	TRBV29-1	TRBD2	NA	TGCAGCGCGGAGCGGGGGGGGACAGATACGCAGTATTTT	CSAERGGTDTQYF
TRBJ2-7	TRBV4-3	NA	NA	TGCGCCAGCAGCCCGGGGTCCGATAGCTCCTACGAGCAGTACTTC	CASSPGSDSSYEQYF
TRBJ2-1	TRBV12-5	TRBD1	NA	TGTGCTAGTGGCAGACTGGACAGGGGGCCGACCTACAATGAGCAGTTCTTC	CASGRLDRGPTYNEQFF